One sample yielded the 25 T cell receptor beta chains listed below, sequenced in a study of cytomegalovirus exposure and HLA in healthy donors. The PCR had 60 Vbeta and 13 Jbeta primers. The method was immunoSEQ multiplex PCR; TCRdb's version includes in-frame clones alone and lacks a portion of them. The profile shows fewer than 50,000 clones, roughly 60% of them singletons. Sequenced material: PBMCs. All receptors derive from a man in his 60s in good health and CMV-seropositive.

The chain uses TRBV28 and TRBJ1-5; D remains ambiguous. The CDR3 has 12 residues. From germline, CDR1 is MDHEN and CDR2 SYDVKM. Trimming removed 3 bases at V and 6 bases at J, with 6 bases between. CDR3 sequence reads: CASSLLSQPQHF. DNA of the CDR3: TGTGCCAGCAGTTTGTTGAGTCAGCCCCAGCATTTT.

This clone was observed once. This chain joins TRBV7-2 and TRBJ2-7; perhaps TRBD1 as D (6 bases). In germline, CDR1 is SGHTA, CDR2 FQGNSA. V dropped 6 bases and J dropped 0 bases, with 12 bases sitting between them. CDR3 length equals 14 residues. CDR3 coding DNA: TGTGCCAGCAGAAACAGGGCTAGCTCCTACGAGCAGTACTTC. Its translation is CASRNRASSYEQYF.

The CDR3 loop is CASSEGLSNQPQHF. CDR3 in DNA: TGTGCCAGCAGCGAGGGACTGAGCAATCAGCCCCAGCATTTT. J is TRBJ1-5 and V is TRBV7-9, with D perhaps TRBD1 (5 bases). With 5 bases removed from V and 1 base from J, the gap between germline ends came to 9 bases. CDR3 size: 14 residues. Germline CDR1 and CDR2: SEHNR and FQNEAQ (reference sequence).

The CDR3 DNA reads as TGTGCCAGCTCAAGTTCTGTCAGGGGCGACGAGCAGTACTTC. This codes for CASSSSVRGDEQYF. V is TRBV18 and J is TRBJ2-7; weak D call: TRBD1 (6 bases). Per germline, CDR1 KGHSH and CDR2 LQKENI. CDR3 length equals 14 residues. The V end lost 5 bases, the J end lost 5 bases, and 16 bases lay between the germline ends. The variable domain in full, with the rest retrieved from reference TRBV18 and TRBJ2-7, is NAGVMQNPRHLVRRRGQEARLRCSPMKGHSHVYWYRQLPEEGLKFMVYLQKENIIDESGMPKERFSAEFPKEGPSILRIQQVVRGDSAAYFCASSSSVRGDEQYFGPGTRLTVT.

The V call is TRBV10-3, the J call TRBJ2-1; TRBD1 is a possible D gene (6 bases). CDR1 is ENHRY and CDR2 is SYGVKD in the germline V gene. V was trimmed by 10 bases and J by 2 bases, leaving 12 bases between them. This CDR3 comprises 13 residues. This CDR3 is CATRDTPYNEQFF. In DNA, the CDR3 is TGTGCCACCCGGGACACCCCCTACAATGAGCAGTTCTTC.

The chain has TRBV4-2 and TRBJ1-5; TRBD1 is a possible D gene (6 bases). This CDR3 region has 15 residues. In germline, CDR1 is LGHNA, CDR2 YNFKEQ. The V end was cut by 2 bases, the J end by 7 bases, with 15 bases between. This CDR3 is CASSQFQGLEQPQHF. The CDR3 DNA sequence: TGTGCCAGCAGCCAATTTCAGGGGCTGGAGCAGCCCCAGCATTTT.

This clone was detected a few times. V is TRBV6-5 and J is TRBJ1-2, with D hard to call. This CDR3 has 12 amino acids. V lost 5 bases and J 6 bases, leaving 10 bases between the germline ends. CDR1 is MNHEY, CDR2 SVGAGI, per germline. CDR3 region: CASSIEGDGYTF. The CDR3 coding sequence is TGTGCCAGCAGTATTGAGGGAGATGGCTACACCTTC.

The rearrangement joins TRBV6-5 to TRBJ2-1; the match to TRBD1 covers 10 bases. Germline-derived CDR1 and CDR2 are MNHEY and SVGAGI. The CDR3 is 13 amino acids. Unmatched junction bases numbered 3, after V lost 6 bases and J lost 7 bases. This CDR3 reads CASSRQGANEQFF. As DNA, the CDR3 is TGTGCCAGCAGCCGACAGGGGGCAAATGAGCAGTTCTTC.

The rearrangement links TRBV7-2 to TRBJ2-4, with D perhaps TRBD1 (5 bases). V lost 0 bases, J lost 7 bases, and 13 bases lay in between. This CDR3 has 15 residues. CDR1 SGHTA and CDR2 FQGNSA come from the germline V gene. The CDR3 here is CASSLATGQRNIQYF. The CDR3 DNA follows: TGTGCCAGCAGCTTAGCGACCGGACAAAGGAACATTCAGTACTTC.

The V gene is TRBV6-1, the J gene TRBJ1-6, with D possibly matching TRBD1 (5 bases). The CDR3 runs 14 residues. V was clipped by 8 bases and J by 2 bases, with 10 bases between them. CDR1 is MNHNS, CDR2 SASEGT, per germline. CDR3 nucleotides: TGTGCCAGCCGCGGGGGAGCCTATAATTCACCCCTCCACTTT. Protein sequence: CASRGGAYNSPLHF.

This clone was recorded a few times. The rearrangement links TRBV5-1 to TRBJ2-2, with 9 nucleotides matching TRBD2. Looked up from germline, CDR1 is SGHRS and CDR2 is YFSETQ. V shed 4 bases, J shed 6 bases, and the junction held 4 bases outside the gene matches. The CDR3 loop spans 14 amino acids. CDR3 amino acids: CASSPASGAGELFF. CDR3 nucleotides: TGCGCCAGCAGCCCCGCTAGCGGGGCCGGGGAGCTGTTTTTT.

In its sample, this clone was seen a few times. CDR3: CASSQVSQGDYNEQFF. The DNA for the CDR3 is TGCGCCAGCAGCCAAGTATCCCAGGGTGACTACAATGAGCAGTTCTTC. The chain uses TRBV4-3 and TRBJ2-1; D is possibly TRBD1 (5 bases). Germline-derived CDR1 and CDR2 are LGHNA and YSLEER. CDR3 length: 16 residues. The V end was cut by 1 base, the J end by 3 bases, with 13 bases between.

The chain is built from TRBV28 and TRBJ1-1; the D gene is possibly TRBD1 (5 bases). The CDR3 consists of 15 residues. CDR1 is MDHEN and CDR2 is SYDVKM in the germline V gene. Trimming stripped 6 bases from V and 1 base from J, with 15 bases between. DNA for the CDR3: TGTGCCAGCAGCTTACTAGACAGCGAGAACACTGAAGCTTTCTTT. Its translation is CASSLLDSENTEAFF. The complete variable domain, with remaining parts taken from reference TRBV28 and TRBJ1-1, reads DVKVTQSSRYLVKRTGEKVFLECVQDMDHENMFWYRQDPGLGLRLIYFSYDVKMKEKGDIPEGYSVSREKKERFSLILESASTNQTSMYLCASSLLDSENTEAFFGQGTRLTVV.

This clone was counted only a few times. The rearrangement uses TRBV5-1 and TRBJ2-2, with 9 bases matching TRBD2. With 1 base clipped from V and 5 bases from J, the junction kept 6 bases outside the gene matches. The CDR3 consists of 16 residues. Germline V gene data show CDR1 as SGHRS and CDR2 as YFSETQ. The CDR3 bases are TGCGCCAGCAGCTTGAGGGTAGCGGGAGAGACCGGGGAGCTGTTTTTT. As protein: CASSLRVAGETGELFF.

This CDR3 is CASSLDAAGRSYEQYF. CDR3 coding DNA: TGCGCCAGCAGCTTGGATGCGGCAGGGCGCTCCTACGAGCAGTACTTC. The rearrangement joins TRBV5-1 to TRBJ2-7, with D tentatively TRBD1 (5 bases). There are 16 residues in the CDR3. Trimming stripped 0 bases from V and 0 bases from J, with 13 bases between. Germline assignment: CDR1 SGHRS and CDR2 YFSETQ.

V and J are TRBV7-3 and TRBJ2-1; TRBD2 aligns across 11 bases. CDR3 size: 17 residues. V gave up 5 bases and J gave up 8 bases; unmatched junction bases: 14. From germline, CDR1 is SGHTA and CDR2 FQGTGA. The CDR3 is CASSEGWASGRRDEQFF. CDR3 DNA sequence: TGTGCCAGCAGCGAGGGGTGGGCTAGCGGGAGGAGGGATGAGCAGTTCTTC.

The chain couples TRBV23-1 to TRBJ2-7; tentatively, D is TRBD1 (7 bases). TRBV23-1 is an ORF, and what it does is uncertain. The CDR3 loop spans 15 amino acids. Trimming stripped 3 bases from V and 7 bases from J, with 19 bases between. CDR3 nucleotide sequence: TGCGCCAGCAGTCATCGCGGGGAGACAGGGATGGAGCAGTACTTC. This gives the protein CASSHRGETGMEQYF.

The J gene is TRBJ2-3, the V gene TRBV10-3; D ambiguous. CDR3 length: 15 residues. The V and J ends lost 2 bases and 4 bases respectively, with 13 bases between them. Germline CDR1 is ENHRY and CDR2 is SYGVKD. The CDR3 protein is CAISERGDPPDTQYF. As DNA, the CDR3 is TGTGCCATCAGTGAGAGAGGAGATCCCCCAGATACGCAGTATTTT.

A remark on this clone: Germline is not matched at one junction end, which may reflect a read error. The genes are TRBV7-7 and TRBJ2-1; TRBD2 aligns across 7 bases. This CDR3 contains 15 residues. Germline CDR1 reads SSHAT; CDR2 reads FNYEAQ (reference sequence). CDR3 loop: CASSLAGGRNNEQFF. The DNA for the CDR3 is TGTGCTAGCAGCTTAGCTGGCGGGAGAAACAATGAGCAGTTCTTC.

This clone was observed once. Germline and junction disagree at one end, which may indicate a read error. This chain uses TRBV4-1 with TRBJ1-5, with 7 bases that match TRBD1. Germline values: CDR1 MGHRA, CDR2 YSYEKL. The CDR3 consists of 18 residues. CDR3 amino acids: CASSQDPTGAFSNRPQHF. The CDR3 bases are TGCGCCAGCAGCCAAGATCCTACAGGGGCGTTTAGCAATCGGCCCCAGCATTTT.

This sequence joins TRBV14 and TRBJ2-7; the match to TRBD1 covers 7 bases. Germline-derived CDR1 and CDR2 are SGHDN and FVKESK. J gave up 2 bases and V 4 bases, and 2 bases lay outside the gene matches. The CDR3 totals 13 residues. CDR3 amino acids: CASSRQGAYEQYF. CDR3 bases: TGTGCCAGCAGCCGACAGGGTGCCTACGAGCAGTACTTC.

The V gene is TRBV5-4, the J gene TRBJ2-5, with 12 bases identical to TRBD2. V lost 0 bases to trimming and J lost 1 base; unmatched junction nucleotides: 1. This CDR3 contains 16 residues. Per germline, CDR1 SGHNT and CDR2 YYREEE (reference sequence). CDR3 bases: TGTGCCAGCAGCTTGGGGGGACTAGCGGGCCAAGAGACCCAGTACTTC. As protein: CASSLGGLAGQETQYF.

The V and J genes are TRBV6-5 and TRBJ2-2; 8 positions agree with TRBD1. The ends lost 0 bases at V and 3 bases at J; junction bases unmatched: 3. CDR1 and CDR2 (germline): MNHEY, SVGAGI. CDR3 length: 16 residues. The CDR3 sequence is CASSYSIRGHTGELFF. CDR3 DNA: TGTGCCAGCAGTTACTCGATCAGGGGGCACACCGGGGAGCTGTTTTTT.

This clone was seen only once. The rearrangement joins TRBV4-3 to TRBJ2-3; D possibly corresponds to TRBD1 (5 bases). Germline lookup yields CDR1 LGHNA and CDR2 YSLEER. Trimming shortened V by 0 bases and J by 6 bases, and 19 bases separated the two germline ends. This CDR3 comprises 17 residues. CDR3 nucleotide sequence: TGCGCCAGCAGCCAAGATCCCTCCGTATCAGGGAAGGATACGCAGTATTTT. Protein: CASSQDPSVSGKDTQYF.

The chain carries TRBV29-1 and TRBJ2-2, with D uncertain. V lost 4 bases to trimming and J lost 4 bases, with 7 bases between them. This CDR3 has 12 amino acids. Germline assignment: CDR1 SQVTM and CDR2 ANQGSEA. In DNA form, the CDR3 reads TGCAGCGTTGCCAGGTCCACCGGGGAGCTGTTTTTT. This gives the protein CSVARSTGELFF.